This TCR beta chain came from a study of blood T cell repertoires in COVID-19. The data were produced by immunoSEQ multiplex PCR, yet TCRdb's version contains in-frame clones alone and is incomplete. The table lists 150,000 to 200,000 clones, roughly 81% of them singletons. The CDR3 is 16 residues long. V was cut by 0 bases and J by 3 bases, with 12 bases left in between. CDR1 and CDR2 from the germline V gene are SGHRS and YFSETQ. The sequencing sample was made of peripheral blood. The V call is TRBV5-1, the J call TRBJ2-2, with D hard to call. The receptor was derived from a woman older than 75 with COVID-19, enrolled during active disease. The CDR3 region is CASSLVSTRYTGELFF. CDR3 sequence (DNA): TGCGCCAGCAGCTTGGTCTCGACTCGTTACACCGGGGAGCTGTTTTTT.